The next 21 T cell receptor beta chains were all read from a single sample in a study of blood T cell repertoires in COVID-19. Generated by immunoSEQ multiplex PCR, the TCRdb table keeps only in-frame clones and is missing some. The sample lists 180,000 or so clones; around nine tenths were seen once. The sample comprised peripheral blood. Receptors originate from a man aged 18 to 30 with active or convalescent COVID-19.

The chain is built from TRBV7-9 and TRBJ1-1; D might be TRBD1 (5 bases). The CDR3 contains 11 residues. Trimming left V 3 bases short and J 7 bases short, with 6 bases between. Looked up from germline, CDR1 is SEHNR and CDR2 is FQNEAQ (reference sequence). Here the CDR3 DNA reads TGTGCCAGCAGCTTTCAGGGTGAAGCTTTCTTT. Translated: CASSFQGEAFF.

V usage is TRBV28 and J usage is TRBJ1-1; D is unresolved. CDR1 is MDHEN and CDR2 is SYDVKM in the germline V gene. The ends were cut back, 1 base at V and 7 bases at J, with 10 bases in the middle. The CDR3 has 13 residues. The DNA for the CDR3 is TGTGCCAGCAGTTTATTGGAGGGTGTTGAAGCTTTCTTT. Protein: CASSLLEGVEAFF. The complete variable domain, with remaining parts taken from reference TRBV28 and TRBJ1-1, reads DVKVTQSSRYLVKRTGEKVFLECVQDMDHENMFWYRQDPGLGLRLIYFSYDVKMKEKGDIPEGYSVSREKKERFSLILESASTNQTSMYLCASSLLEGVEAFFGQGTRLTVV.

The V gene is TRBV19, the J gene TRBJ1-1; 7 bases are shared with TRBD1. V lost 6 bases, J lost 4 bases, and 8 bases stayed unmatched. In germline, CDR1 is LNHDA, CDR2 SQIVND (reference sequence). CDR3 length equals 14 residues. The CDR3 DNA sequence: TGTGCCAGTAGCCGGACAGGAACATCCACTGAAGCTTTCTTT. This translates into CASSRTGTSTEAFF.

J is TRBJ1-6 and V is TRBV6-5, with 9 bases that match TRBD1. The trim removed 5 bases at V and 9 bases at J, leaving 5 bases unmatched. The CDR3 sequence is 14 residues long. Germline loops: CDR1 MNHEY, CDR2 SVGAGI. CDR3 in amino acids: CASSPGTGPSPLHF. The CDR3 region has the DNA TGTGCCAGCAGTCCCGGGACAGGGCCTTCACCCCTCCACTTT.

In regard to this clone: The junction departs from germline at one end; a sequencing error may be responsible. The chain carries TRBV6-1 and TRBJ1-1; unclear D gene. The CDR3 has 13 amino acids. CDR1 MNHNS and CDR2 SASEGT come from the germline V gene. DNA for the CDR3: TGTGCCAGCAGTCAAGCACGGAGAACTGAAGCTTTCTTT. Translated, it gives CASSQARRTEAFF.

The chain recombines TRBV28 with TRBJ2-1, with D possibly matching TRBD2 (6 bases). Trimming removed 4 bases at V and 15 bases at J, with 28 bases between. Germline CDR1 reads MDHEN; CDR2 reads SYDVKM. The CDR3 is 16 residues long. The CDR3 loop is CASSSPPGSGTLGPFF. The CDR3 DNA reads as TGTGCCAGCAGTTCCCCACCGGGTAGCGGCACCCTTGGGCCGTTCTTC.

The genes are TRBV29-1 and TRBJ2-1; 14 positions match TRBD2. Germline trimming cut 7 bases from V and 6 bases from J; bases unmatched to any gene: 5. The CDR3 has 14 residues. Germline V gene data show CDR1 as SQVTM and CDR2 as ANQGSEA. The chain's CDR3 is CSEGGLAGVNEQFF. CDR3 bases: TGCAGCGAAGGGGGACTAGCGGGAGTCAATGAGCAGTTCTTC.

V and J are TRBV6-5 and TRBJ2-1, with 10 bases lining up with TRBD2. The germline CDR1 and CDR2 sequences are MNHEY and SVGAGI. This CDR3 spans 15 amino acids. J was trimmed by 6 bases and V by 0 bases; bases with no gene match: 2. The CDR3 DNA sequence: TGTGCCAGCAGTTACTCCGGGACTAGCGTCAATGAGCAGTTCTTC. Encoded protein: CASSYSGTSVNEQFF.

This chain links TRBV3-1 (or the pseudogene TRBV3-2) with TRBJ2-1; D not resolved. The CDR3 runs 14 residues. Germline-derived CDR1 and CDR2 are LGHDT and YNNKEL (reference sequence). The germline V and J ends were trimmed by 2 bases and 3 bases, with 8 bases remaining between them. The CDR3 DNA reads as TGTGCCAGCAGCCAAACTACGGGCTACAATGAGCAGTTCTTC. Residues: CASSQTTGYNEQFF.

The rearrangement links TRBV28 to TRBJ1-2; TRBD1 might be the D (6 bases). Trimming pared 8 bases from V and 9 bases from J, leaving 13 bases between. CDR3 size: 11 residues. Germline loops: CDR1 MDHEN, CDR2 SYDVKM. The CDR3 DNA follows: TGTGCCAGCGTGGGGGGGCAAAGCTACACCTTC. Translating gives CASVGGQSYTF.

CDR3 protein: CASSWGLAGPYEQYF. In DNA form, the CDR3 reads TGTGCCAGCAGTTGGGGACTAGCGGGACCCTACGAGCAGTACTTC. V is TRBV6-5 and J is TRBJ2-7; TRBD2 matches 13 bases. Trimming at V came to 4 bases and at J to 2 bases, leaving 2 bases not matched to a gene. Germline CDR1 MNHEY, CDR2 SVGAGI. The CDR3 is made up of 15 amino acids.

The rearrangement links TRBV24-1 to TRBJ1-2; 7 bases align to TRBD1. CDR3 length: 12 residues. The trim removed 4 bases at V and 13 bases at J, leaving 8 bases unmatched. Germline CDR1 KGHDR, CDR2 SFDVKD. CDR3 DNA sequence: TGTGCCACCAGTGACCCCGGGACAGTTCTCACCTTC. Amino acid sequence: CATSDPGTVLTF.

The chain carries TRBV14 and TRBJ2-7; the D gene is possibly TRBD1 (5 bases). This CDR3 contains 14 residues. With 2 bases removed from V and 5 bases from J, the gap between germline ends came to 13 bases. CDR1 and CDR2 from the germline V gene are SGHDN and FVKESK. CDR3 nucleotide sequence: TGTGCCAGCAGCCAATCGAGGCAGGGCCACGAGCAGTACTTC. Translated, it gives CASSQSRQGHEQYF.

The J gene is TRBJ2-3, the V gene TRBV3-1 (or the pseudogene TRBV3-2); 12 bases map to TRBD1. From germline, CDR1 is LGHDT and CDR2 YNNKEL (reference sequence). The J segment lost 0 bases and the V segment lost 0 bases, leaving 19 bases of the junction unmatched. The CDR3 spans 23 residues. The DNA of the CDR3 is TGTGCCAGCAGCCAAGAATGGGATCGAACTGGGACAGGGGGCTGGTCGAGCACAGATACGCAGTATTTT. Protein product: CASSQEWDRTGTGGWSSTDTQYF.

The CDR3 DNA follows: TGTGCCAGCAGTTCGACTCAGACAGGGGGCTATGGCTACACCTTC. This encodes CASSSTQTGGYGYTF. The rearrangement joins TRBV2 to TRBJ1-2, with 9 bases that match TRBD1. The ends lost 5 bases at V and 4 bases at J; junction bases unmatched: 8. The CDR3 extends over 15 amino acids. Germline CDR1 is SNHLY and CDR2 is FYNNEI.

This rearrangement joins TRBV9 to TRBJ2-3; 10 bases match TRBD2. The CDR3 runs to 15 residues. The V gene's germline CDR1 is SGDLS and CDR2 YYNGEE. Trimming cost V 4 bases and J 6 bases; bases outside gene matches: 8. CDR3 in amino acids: CASSNSGGIQDTQYF. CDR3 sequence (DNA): TGTGCCAGCAGCAATAGCGGGGGGATCCAGGATACGCAGTATTTT.

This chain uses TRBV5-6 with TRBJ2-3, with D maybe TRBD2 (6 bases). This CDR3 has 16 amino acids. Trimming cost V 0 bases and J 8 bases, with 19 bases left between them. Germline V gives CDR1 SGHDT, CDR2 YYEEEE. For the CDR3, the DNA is TGTGCCAGCAGCTTGGATTTCTTGCGGGATTACGGTACGCAGTATTTT. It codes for CASSLDFLRDYGTQYF.

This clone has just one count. This CDR3 is CASSSGQRPYGYTF. The CDR3 DNA follows: TGCGCCAGCAGCTCCGGACAGCGTCCCTATGGCTACACCTTC. This chain links TRBV5-1 with TRBJ1-2, with TRBD1 as a possible D gene (6 bases). V was shortened by 3 bases and J by 4 bases, with 13 bases between the two germline ends. The germline gives CDR1 SGHRS, CDR2 YFSETQ. The CDR3 is 14 amino acids.

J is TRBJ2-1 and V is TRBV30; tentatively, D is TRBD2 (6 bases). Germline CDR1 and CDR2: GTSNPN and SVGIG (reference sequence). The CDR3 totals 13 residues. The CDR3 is CASGRETYNEQFF. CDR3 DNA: TGTGCTTCCGGACGGGAGACCTACAATGAGCAGTTCTTC.

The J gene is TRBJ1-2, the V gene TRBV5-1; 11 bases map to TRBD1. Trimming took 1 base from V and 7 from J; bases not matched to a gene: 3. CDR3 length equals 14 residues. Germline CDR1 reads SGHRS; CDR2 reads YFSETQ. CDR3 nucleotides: TGCGCCAGCAGCTTGTCCGGGACAGGGGGTGGCTACACCTTC. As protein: CASSLSGTGGGYTF.

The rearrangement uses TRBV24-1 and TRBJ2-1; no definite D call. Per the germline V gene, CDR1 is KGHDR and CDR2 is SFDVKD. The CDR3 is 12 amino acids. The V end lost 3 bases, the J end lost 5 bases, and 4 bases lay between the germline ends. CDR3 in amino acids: CATSDPNNEQFF. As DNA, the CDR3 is TGTGCCACCAGTGATCCAAACAATGAGCAGTTCTTC.